This paragraph reports one T cell receptor (beta chain). The CDR3 consists of 14 residues. Looked up from germline, CDR1 is SGHNT and CDR2 is YYREEE (reference sequence). V was clipped by 0 bases and J by 6 bases, with 11 bases between them. This entry comes from a study of control samples from healthy donors and cancer patients. Profiled with immunoSEQ multiplex PCR; TCRdb holds only in-frame clones, not every one. The data show about 140,000 clones, with 70% to 90% seen just once and approximately 9% held by the top ten. Sequencing input: blood. The V call is TRBV5-4, the J call TRBJ2-3; TRBD2 is a possible D gene (6 bases). The TCR sequence derives from a woman in her twenties or thirties in good health. The CDR3 DNA sequence: TGTGCCAGCAGCTTGGGTAGCGGAGGGGATACGCAGTATTTT. This encodes CASSLGSGGDTQYF.